These T cell receptor beta chains were read from a single sample in a study of T cells in Graves' hyperthyroidism and ophthalmopathy. In TCRdb, the multiplex PCR reads were re-called with MiXCR into one record per CDR3 protein. The sample lists around 380,000 distinct CDR3 sequences, roughly 12% occurring once. Input material: blood. These receptors originate from a man between 25 and 39 years old with Graves' hyperthyroidism that later progressed to Graves' ophthalmopathy. Both conserved end residues are part of each CDR3. The D gene is left open where the match is weak. A row's size may be missing; if present it is once, few, many or a size class.

d_call j_call clone_size v_call cdr3_nt cdr3_aa
NA TRBJ1-1 many TRBV6-1 TGTGCCAGCAGCAACGCCCGGGACCACGCGGCTGAAGCTTTCTTT CASSNARDHAAEAFF
NA TRBJ1-2 many TRBV3-1 TGTGCCAGCAGCCTCTCACCGACCGCAAACTATGGCTACACCTTC CASSLSPTANYGYTF
NA TRBJ2-6 many TRBV10-2 TGCGCCAGCAGTGAATCAGGGCTTGGGGCCAACGTCCTGACTTTC CASSESGLGANVLTF
NA TRBJ2-7 NA TRBV7-8 TGTGCCAGCAGCGCCCGACAGAGGTCCTACGAGCAGTACTTC CASSARQRSYEQYF
TRBD1 TRBJ1-6 few TRBV27 TGTGCCAGCAGTTTATCCCCCACAGGGGGCAGCTCCTATAATTCACCCCTCCACTTT CASSLSPTGGSSYNSPLHF
TRBD2 TRBJ2-3 many TRBV9 TGTGCCAGCAGCGTTAGTAGCGGGGGGCAGGGAGATACGCAGTATTTT CASSVSSGGQGDTQYF
TRBD1 TRBJ1-1 many TRBV6-1 TGTGCCAGCAGTTATGATCCCCTGGGACAGGGGCCCACTGAAGCTTTCTTT CASSYDPLGQGPTEAFF
TRBD1 TRBJ2-1 many TRBV7-3 TGTGCCAGCAGTTCCCAGGGGGCGCGGGGATACAATGAGCAGTTCTTC CASSSQGARGYNEQFF
TRBD1 TRBJ1-5 many TRBV7-2 TGTGCCAGCAGCTTAGGGGACAGGGAAGGTCAGCCCCAGCATTTT CASSLGDREGQPQHF
NA TRBJ1-1 NA TRBV19 TGTGCCAGTAGTATAGGGGGCGAAGCTTTCTTT CASSIGGEAFF
TRBD1 TRBJ1-6 NA TRBV12-3/TRBV12-4 TGTGCCAGCAGTCAGACAGGGGCCAATTCACCCCTCCACTTT CASSQTGANSPLHF
NA TRBJ1-6 NA TRBV5-4 TGTGCCAGCAGCTTGGTACCTAAGGTACCCCTCCACTTT CASSLVPKVPLHF
NA TRBJ1-1 NA TRBV12-3/TRBV12-4 TGTGCCAGCAGTTTCCAGGCGGGAGGCACTGAAGCTTTCTTT CASSFQAGGTEAFF
NA TRBJ1-2 many TRBV12-3/TRBV12-4 TGTGCCAGCAGTTCTACAGGGTTAGGTGGCTACACCTTC CASSSTGLGGYTF
NA TRBJ2-4 few TRBV19 TGTGCCAGTAGTATAGGGGGGCACATTCAGTACTTC CASSIGGHIQYF
NA TRBJ1-1 many TRBV30 TGTGCCTGGAGTGTACGAGGGAACACTGAAGCTTTCTTT CAWSVRGNTEAFF
NA TRBJ2-3 NA TRBV6-1 TGTGCCAGCAGTGAAGCGAGTTACGGGCCAAAAGGAGATACGCAGTATTTT CASSEASYGPKGDTQYF
NA TRBJ1-1 many TRBV3-1 TGTGCCAGCAGCCAACTTAACACTGAAGCTTTCTTT CASSQLNTEAFF
NA TRBJ1-1 NA TRBV10-3 TGTGCCATCAGTGGGGGGCTTGAAGCTTTCTTT CAISGGLEAFF
NA TRBJ2-7 few TRBV14 TGTGCCAGCAGCCAAGGGTGGGACTACGAGCAGTACTTC CASSQGWDYEQYF
NA TRBJ1-5 NA TRBV20-1 TGCAGTGCTAGCCGCGGGGATGCGTTGGGCAATGAGCCCCAGCATTTT CSASRGDALGNEPQHF